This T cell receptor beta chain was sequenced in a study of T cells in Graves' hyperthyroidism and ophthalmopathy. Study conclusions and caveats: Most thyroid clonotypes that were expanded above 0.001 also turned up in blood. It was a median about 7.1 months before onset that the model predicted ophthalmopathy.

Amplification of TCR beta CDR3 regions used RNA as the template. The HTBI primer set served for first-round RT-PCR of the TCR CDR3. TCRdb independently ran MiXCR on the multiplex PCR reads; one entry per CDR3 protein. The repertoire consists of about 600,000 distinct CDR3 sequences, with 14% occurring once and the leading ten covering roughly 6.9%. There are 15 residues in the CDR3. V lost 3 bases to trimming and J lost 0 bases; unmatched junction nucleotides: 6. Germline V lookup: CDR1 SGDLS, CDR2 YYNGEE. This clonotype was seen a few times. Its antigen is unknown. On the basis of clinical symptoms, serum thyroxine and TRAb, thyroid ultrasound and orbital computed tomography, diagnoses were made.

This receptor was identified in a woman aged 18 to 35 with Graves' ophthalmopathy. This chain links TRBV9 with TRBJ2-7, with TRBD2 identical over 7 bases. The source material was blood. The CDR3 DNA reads TGTGCCAGCAGCGCGAGCGGGGAGAGCTCCTACGAGCAGTACTTC. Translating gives CASSASGESSYEQYF.